This TCR beta chain was identified in a study of T cells after yellow fever vaccination. This clonotype was picked up a small number of times. The CDR3 runs 15 residues. Trimming removed 3 bases at V and 9 bases at J, with 16 bases between. Germline CDR1 is SGDLS and CDR2 is YYNGEE. For TCR, cDNA came from 5'RACE template switching, which added a universal primer site and UMIs. TCRdb used MiXCR to reprocess the 5' RACE reads, holding one entry per CDR3 protein. The sample records 300,000 to 400,000 distinct CDR3 sequences, 8.7% being singletons. The sequence was obtained from a man aged 18-30 years who received the YFV17D yellow fever vaccine. The V call is TRBV9, the J call TRBJ1-6; D ambiguous. The starting material was PBMCs, obtained on the day of the first yellow fever vaccination. The CDR3 protein is CASSGALGIISPLHF. The CDR3 coding sequence is TGTGCCAGCAGCGGCGCCCTCGGGATAATTTCACCCCTCCACTTT.